Shown below are 19 T cell receptor beta chains from a single sample sequenced in a study of T cells in women clearing cervical HPV infection (dated by TCRdb to 2016 to 2019). The library was generated by the immunoSEQ multiplex PCR assay. TCRdb took this table from immuneACCESS and kept in-frame rearrangements with V and J called. Such tables lack part of the clones; where checked against another copy, unresolved V genes explain under half of the gap, and the rest is unexplained. This sample's listing comprises about 22,000 clones. The leading ten clones occupy 3.3% of the sample. Sequencing was carried out using blood buffy coat. The receptors were gathered from a woman between 18 and 70 years old with a cervical HPV16 infection that either progressed to CIN3+ or cleared (not recorded which).

For this clone: Read data end 3 residues before the CDR3 end; the end is taken from the germline J gene. The V gene is TRBV5-6, the J gene TRBJ2-5; D remains ambiguous. With 0 bases removed from V and 3 bases from J, the gap between germline ends came to 6 bases. Germline CDR1 reads SGHDT; CDR2 reads YYEEEE. The CDR3 extends over 13 amino acids. Incomplete CDR3 DNA: TGTGCCAGCAGCTTGGGTGCGGAAGAGACC. Residues: CASSLGAEET. The entire CDR3 reads CASSLGAEETQYF. The whole variable domain, filled in from reference TRBV5-6 and TRBJ2-5, reads DAGVTQSPTHLIKTRGQQVTLRCSPKSGHDTVSWYQQALGQGPQFIFQYYEEEERQRGNFPDRFSGHQFPNYSSELNVNALLLGDSALYLCASSLGAEETQYFGPGTRLLVL.

Remarks on this clone: The read ends 3 residues early relative to the CDR3; the germline J gene fills the gap. The rearrangement links TRBV2 to TRBJ2-7; D not resolved. Germline assignment: CDR1 SNHLY and CDR2 FYNNEI. V shed 4 bases and J shed 4 bases, with 5 bases lying between them. The CDR3 sequence is 11 residues long. CDR3 loop: CASSVKYEQYF. Partial CDR3 DNA: TGTGCCAGCAGTGTCAAATACGAG. Full variable domain (missing parts from reference TRBV2 and TRBJ2-7): EPEVTQTPSHQVTQMGQEVILRCVPISNHLYFYWYRQILGQKVEFLVSFYNNEISEKSEIFDDQFSVERPDGSNFTLKIRSTKLEDSAMYFCASSVKYEQYFGPGTRLTVT.

Points on this clone: The CDR3 end lies 3 residues beyond the end of the read and is filled in from the germline J gene. The V gene is TRBV6-2 or TRBV6-3, the J gene TRBJ2-2; 8 bases match TRBD1. This CDR3 comprises 15 residues. The trim removed 7 bases at V and 5 bases at J, leaving 9 bases unmatched. Per germline, CDR1 MNHEY and CDR2 SVGEGT. Incomplete CDR3 DNA: TGTGCCAGCACCGACGGGACAGGCGGGACCGGGGAG. Encoded protein: CASTDGTGGTGE. The whole CDR3 sequence reads CASTDGTGGTGELFF.

Remarks on this clone: The read comes to an end 3 residues before the CDR3 does, leaving the germline J gene to fill in the end. This sequence joins TRBV30 and TRBJ1-5; D may be TRBD1 (6 bases). V lost 2 bases to trimming and J lost 4 bases, with 12 bases between them. The length of the CDR3 is 14 residues. The germline V gene has CDR1 GTSNPN and CDR2 SVGIG (reference sequence). CDR3 bases read: TGTGCCTGGAGTTCGGCAGGGGTAAATCAGCCC. Encoded protein: CAWSSAGVNQP. The CDR3, in full, reads CAWSSAGVNQPQHF.

As to this clone: The read terminates 3 residues before the CDR3 end, so the remaining end is supplied by the germline J gene. This chain connects TRBV20-1 to TRBJ1-2, with 8 bases matching TRBD1. In germline, CDR1 is DFQATT, CDR2 SNEGSKA (reference sequence). This CDR3 contains 13 residues. The CDR3 DNA, read in part, is TGCAGTGCTACCGGACAGGGCGGTTTGGGC. Encoded protein: CSATGQGGLG. The full CDR3 is CSATGQGGLGYTF.

Here the CDR3 reads CSAPRQGIDGYTF. Partial CDR3 DNA: TGCAGTGCCCCGAGACAGGGGATCGATGGC. The V and J genes are TRBV20-1 and TRBJ1-2, with 8 bases aligning to TRBD1. The CDR3 end lies 3 residues beyond the end of the read and is filled in from the germline J gene. V dropped 6 bases and J dropped 6; count of bases not matched to a gene: 9. Germline V gene data show CDR1 as DFQATT and CDR2 as SNEGSKA (reference sequence). The CDR3 extends over 13 amino acids.

In regard to this clone: Its ends do not fully match the called genes, so a read error is possible. With the read ending 3 residues before the CDR3 end, the germline J gene is used to fill in that end. V gene TRBV20-1 combines with J gene TRBJ2-3; 7 positions match TRBD1. The CDR3 spans 17 residues. Germline CDR1 DFQATT, CDR2 SNEGSKA (reference sequence). The sequenced CDR3 bases are TGCAGTTCTAGAGATCCGCGGACAGGACTGAGCACAGATACG. Translating gives CSSRDPRTGLSTDT. The CDR3, in full, reads CSSRDPRTGLSTDTQYF.

This clone is deemed medium-sized by its frequency. The CDR3 end is not reached by the read, which stops 3 residues before it; the germline J gene fills it in. The rearrangement links TRBV20-1 to TRBJ2-3; 8 bases are shared with TRBD2. Germline loops: CDR1 DFQATT, CDR2 SNEGSKA (reference sequence). Trimming removed 3 bases from V and 0 bases from J; junction bases left unmatched: 8. The CDR3 length is 16 residues. CDR3 loop: CSASRGRWSSTDTQYF. The sequenced part of the CDR3 DNA is TGCAGTGCTAGTCGCGGGAGGTGGTCTAGCACAGATACG.

A word on this clone: The read ends 3 residues shy of where the CDR3 ends; the end is completed using the germline J gene. The J gene is TRBJ2-1, the V gene TRBV5-1; 11 bases align to TRBD2. There are 15 residues in the CDR3. V was clipped by 4 bases and J by 5 bases; unmatched bases: 5. CDR1 is SGHRS and CDR2 is YFSETQ in the germline V gene. The covered CDR3 bases are TGCGCCAGCAGCCCGGGACTAGCGGATGACAATGAG. This sequence encodes CASSPGLADDNE. The complete CDR3 protein is CASSPGLADDNEQFF.

A note on this clone: The read halts 3 residues ahead of the CDR3 end, with the missing end drawn from the germline J gene. The V gene is TRBV5-1, the J gene TRBJ1-1, with D perhaps TRBD1 (5 bases). Germline CDR1 SGHRS, CDR2 YFSETQ. The CDR3 is made up of 14 amino acids. Trimming took off 0 bases at V and 4 bases at J, with 10 bases between the two ends. The CDR3 reads CASSLGPGGTEAFF. The sequenced part of the CDR3 DNA is TGCGCCAGCAGCTTGGGCCCCGGGGGCACTGAA.

On this clone: The read ends 3 residues early relative to the CDR3; the germline J gene fills the gap. V usage is TRBV30 and J usage is TRBJ1-2, with 12 bases fitting TRBD1. Looked up from germline, CDR1 is GTSNPN and CDR2 is SVGIG (reference sequence). This CDR3 is 14 amino acids long. This chain's CDR3 is CAWVPRDRGLGYTF. Incomplete CDR3 DNA: TGTGCCTGGGTACCTAGGGACAGGGGGCTAGGC.

With respect to this clone: Read data end 3 residues before the CDR3 end; the end is taken from the germline J gene. J is TRBJ2-3 and V is TRBV7-2, with D possibly matching TRBD2 (7 bases). Trimming took off 2 bases at V and 5 bases at J, with 14 bases between the two ends. The CDR3 covers 15 residues. Germline V gene lookup returns CDR1 SGHTA and CDR2 FQGNSA. CDR3 bases read: TGTGCCAGCAGCTTAAAGAGGGGGGGGCGAGATACG. It codes for CASSLKRGGRDT. The whole CDR3 reads CASSLKRGGRDTQYF.

The CDR3 is CASSISQSYEQYF. The CDR3 DNA, read in part, is TGTGCCAGTAGTATCAGTCAATCTTACGAG. The chain carries TRBV19 and TRBJ2-7; D is unclear. The read terminates 3 residues ahead of where the CDR3 ends, so the germline J gene completes it. CDR1 and CDR2 (germline): LNHDA, SQIVND (reference sequence). The CDR3 totals 13 residues. V was shortened by 3 bases and J by 4 bases, with 10 bases between the two germline ends.

For this clone: Read data end 3 residues before the CDR3 end; the end is taken from the germline J gene. This chain uses TRBV2 with TRBJ1-2; tentative D call: TRBD1 (5 bases). The CDR3 has 13 residues. Deletions cut 4 bases from V and 4 bases from J, with 10 bases between. Germline V lookup: CDR1 SNHLY, CDR2 FYNNEI. Partial CDR3 DNA: TGTGCCAGCAGTGCGGGGGGGGGCTATGGC. This codes for CASSAGGGYG. The CDR3, in full, reads CASSAGGGYGYTF.

To note about this clone: The CDR3 end is not reached by the read, which stops 3 residues before it; the germline J gene fills it in. V gene TRBV19 combines with J gene TRBJ2-1; TRBD2 matches at 9 bases. Trimming at V came to 1 base and at J to 5 bases, leaving 6 bases not matched to a gene. The CDR3 is made up of 16 amino acids. From germline, CDR1 is LNHDA and CDR2 SQIVND (reference sequence). Here the CDR3 reads CASSIAHSGSHNEQFF. The part of the CDR3 DNA that was read is TGTGCCAGTAGTATAGCCCATAGCGGGAGTCACAATGAG.

As to this clone: The read finishes 3 residues shy of the CDR3 end, and the germline J gene is used to complete it. The chain is built from TRBV11-3 and TRBJ2-1, with TRBD2 matching 8 bases. This CDR3 comprises 15 residues. The V and J ends lost 5 bases and 7 bases, in that order; junction bases with no gene match: 10. The V gene's germline CDR1 is SGHNT and CDR2 YENEEA. The sequenced part of the CDR3 DNA is TGTGCCAGCAGCCCCGCGGGGGGCCTGGGAAATGAG. The encoded protein is CASSPAGGLGNE. The full CDR3 protein is CASSPAGGLGNEQFF.

Remarks on this clone: With the read ending 3 residues before the CDR3 end, the germline J gene is used to fill in that end. This rearrangement joins TRBV2 to TRBJ2-7; D is undetermined. There are 14 residues in the CDR3. The V end lost 3 bases, the J end lost 6 bases, and 15 bases lay between the germline ends. Germline V gives CDR1 SNHLY, CDR2 FYNNEI. This CDR3 is CASSDLLRSGEQYF. CDR3 DNA (partial): TGTGCCAGCAGTGATCTTTTAAGGTCTGGCGAG.

Concerning this clone itself: The read comes to an end 3 residues before the CDR3 does, leaving the germline J gene to fill in the end. V gene TRBV12-3 or TRBV12-4 combines with J gene TRBJ2-2; weak D call: TRBD1 (5 bases). V was shortened by 6 bases and J by 2 bases, with 13 bases between the two germline ends. The CDR3 is made up of 15 amino acids. CDR3 in amino acids: CASSLRQINTGELFF. The covered CDR3 bases are TGTGCCAGCAGCCTTCGACAGATAAACACCGGGGAG.

Details on this clone: The missing CDR3 end, 3 residues past where the read stops, is filled in from the germline J gene. J is TRBJ1-5 and V is TRBV28, with D uncertain. Trimming took off 4 bases at V and 4 bases at J, with 8 bases between the two ends. The CDR3 sequence is 13 residues long. Per germline, CDR1 MDHEN and CDR2 SYDVKM. CDR3 DNA (partial): TGTGCCAGCAGTTCTAGTACTAATCAGCCC. Protein: CASSSSTNQP. The whole CDR3 protein reads CASSSSTNQPQHF.